This T cell receptor beta chain was profiled in a study of blood T cell repertoires in COVID-19. Study context: T cells, B-cell-depleted T cells, or PBMCs supplied cDNA or gDNA.

Germline lookup yields CDR1 MNHEY and CDR2 SVGAGI. V shed 3 bases and J 6 bases; nucleotides not matched to a gene: 7. The CDR3 length is 16 residues. As processed by the authors: The authors estimated nucleated cell counts from reference gene primer amplification. Using immunoSEQ multiplex PCR, the repertoire was profiled, and TCRdb retains in-frame clones only, with some absent. The D gene and trimming were derived from the DNA, and the V and J assignments and clone size from that table. The data hold about 120,000 clones, with 80% to 90% observed a single time. The J gene is TRBJ1-6, the V gene TRBV6-5, with TRBD1 identical over 8 bases. Sequenced material: peripheral blood. The source of this sequence is a man in his 70s with active or convalescent COVID-19. The CDR3 bases are TGTGCCAGCAGTTATTTGGGACAGGACTCTAATTCACCCCTCCACTTT. Translated: CASSYLGQDSNSPLHF.